Listed here are 25 T cell receptor beta chains from one sample, sequenced in a study of T cell responses to AZD1222 COVID-19 vaccine. TCRdb's table, derived via immunoSEQ multiplex PCR, lists solely in-frame clones and lacks some. The sample has tens of thousands of clones, roughly 88% seen once. The material sequenced was peripheral blood, taken 28 days after the second AZD1222 dose. The source of these receptors is an adult who received the AZD1222 COVID-19 vaccine.

The table lists this clone with a count of one. The gene calls are TRBV10-3 and TRBJ1-1; 7 bases line up with TRBD1. Germline V gene lookup returns CDR1 ENHRY and CDR2 SYGVKD. The CDR3 is 21 amino acids. J was trimmed by 3 bases and V by 0 bases; bases with no gene match: 22. The CDR3 DNA reads TGTGCCATCAGTGAGTCGATCAGGTGGACAGGAAAGGGAGGATTGGACACTGAAGCTTTCTTT. Protein sequence: CAISESIRWTGKGGLDTEAFF.

This rearrangement joins TRBV7-2 to TRBJ2-1; TRBD2 matches 10 bases. This CDR3 spans 16 amino acids. Unmatched junction bases numbered 7, after V lost 4 bases and J lost 4 bases. Per the germline V gene, CDR1 is SGHTA and CDR2 is FQGNSA. In nucleotides, the CDR3 is TGTGCCAGCAGCTCGACTAGCGGGTGGAATTACAATGAGCAGTTCTTC. Translating gives CASSSTSGWNYNEQFF.

The chain employs TRBV19 and TRBJ1-5; D might be TRBD1 (5 bases). Deletions cut 3 bases from V and 7 bases from J, with 13 bases between. The CDR3 runs 14 residues. Germline V gene sequence: CDR1 LNHDA, CDR2 SQIVND (reference sequence). The CDR3 is CASSMSRAAQPQHF. DNA for the CDR3: TGTGCCAGTAGTATGTCCAGGGCGGCACAGCCCCAGCATTTT.

CDR3 sequence: CASRTASYNEQFF. In nucleotides, the CDR3 is TGTGCCAGCCGGACAGCCTCCTACAATGAGCAGTTCTTC. This sequence joins TRBV2 and TRBJ2-1; D is perhaps TRBD1 (6 bases). CDR1 and CDR2 from the germline V gene are SNHLY and FYNNEI. Trimming stripped 8 bases from V and 0 bases from J, with 8 bases between. The CDR3 loop spans 13 amino acids.

The V and J genes are TRBV18 and TRBJ1-1, with TRBD1 as a possible D gene (5 bases). The CDR3 runs to 15 residues. V lost 2 bases to trimming and J lost 0 bases, with 10 bases between them. Germline assignment: CDR1 KGHSH and CDR2 LQKENI. In DNA, the CDR3 is TGTGCCAGCTCACCAGGCAGGGTAATGAACACTGAAGCTTTCTTT. It specifies CASSPGRVMNTEAFF.

This chain joins TRBV7-8 and TRBJ1-3; D is ambiguous. The CDR3 spans 16 residues. Trimming left V 0 bases short and J 0 bases short, with 9 bases between. The V gene's germline CDR1 is SGHVS and CDR2 FQNEAQ. CDR3 nucleotides: TGTGCCAGCAGCTTAGCCGACGGCTACTCTGGAAACACCATATATTTT. Translated: CASSLADGYSGNTIYF.

The chain carries TRBV18 and TRBJ2-5; TRBD2 might be the D (6 bases). CDR3 length: 14 residues. V lost 5 bases, J lost 0 bases, and 10 bases lay in between. Germline CDR1 and CDR2: KGHSH and LQKENI. This CDR3 is CASSLADNQETQYF. The CDR3 DNA follows: TGTGCCAGCTCATTAGCGGACAACCAAGAGACCCAGTACTTC.

The chain links TRBV30 to TRBJ1-5; tentatively, D is TRBD1 (6 bases). CDR1 GTSNPN and CDR2 SVGIG come from the germline V gene (reference sequence). There are 13 residues in the CDR3. Trimming took 5 bases from V and 7 from J, leaving 15 bases between them. This chain's CDR3 is CAWSLGGDQPQHF. The CDR3 DNA reads as TGTGCCTGGTCCCTGGGGGGCGACCAGCCCCAGCATTTT.

This chain joins TRBV7-8 and TRBJ1-4; 10 bases line up with TRBD1. The germline V gene encodes CDR1 SGHVS and CDR2 FQNEAQ. The junction had 14 bases not matched to a gene; V was cut back by 5 bases and J by 8 bases. CDR3 length: 17 residues. The CDR3 spells CASSRGGQGSWGEKLFF. CDR3 nucleotide sequence: TGTGCCAGCAGCCGAGGGGGACAGGGGTCGTGGGGCGAAAAACTGTTTTTT. The entire variable domain, with the rest obtained from reference TRBV7-8 and TRBJ1-4, is as follows: GAGVSQSPRYKVAKRGQDVALRCDPISGHVSLFWYQQALGQGPEFLTYFQNEAQLDKSGLPSDRFFAERPEGSVSTLKIQRTQQEDSAVYLCASSRGGQGSWGEKLFFGSGTQLSVL.

This chain joins TRBV28 and TRBJ2-1; D remains unclear. The CDR3 covers 16 residues. Trimming shortened V by 4 bases and J by 2 bases, and 15 bases separated the two germline ends. Looked up from germline, CDR1 is MDHEN and CDR2 is SYDVKM. The CDR3, as DNA: TGTGCCAGCAGTTCACTAACAGAACCCCCCTACAATGAGCAGTTCTTC. Translation gives CASSSLTEPPYNEQFF.

This clone was picked up one time. Here the CDR3 DNA reads TGTGCCAGCAGCGCCCGTTCGTCCGGAGGGGAGCTGTTTTTT. Protein sequence: CASSARSSGGELFF. The rearrangement joins TRBV6-5 to TRBJ2-2; no firm D call. Germline V gene data show CDR1 as MNHEY and CDR2 as SVGAGI. Trimming shortened V by 6 bases and J by 8 bases, and 16 bases separated the two germline ends. CDR3 length: 14 amino acids.

CDR3 sequence (DNA): TGTGCCAGCAGTCCCAGGACAGGGGTGAACACTGAAGCTTTCTTT. It translates to CASSPRTGVNTEAFF. The V and J genes are TRBV6-6 and TRBJ1-1; 9 bases align to TRBD1. CDR3 size: 15 residues. The V segment lost 5 bases and the J segment 0 bases; nucleotides outside the gene matches: 4. Germline assignment: CDR1 MNHNY and CDR2 SVGAGI (reference sequence).

This clone has only one observation. This chain links TRBV1 with TRBJ2-7; the DNA was not used to check the table's D call, TRBD2. TRBV1 is listed as a pseudogene. This CDR3 contains 15 residues. CDR3 protein: CTSSQPSGTSYEQYF. For the CDR3, the DNA is TGCACCAGCAGCCAACCTTCGGGGACTTCCTACGAGCAGTACTTC.

As DNA, the CDR3 is TGTGCCGGGATACCGAAGGGGGCGCAGAGGGACAGGTCCTATAATTCACCCCTCCACTTT. It translates to CAGIPKGAQRDRSYNSPLHF. V gene TRBV5-8 combines with J gene TRBJ1-6; 8 nucleotides agree with TRBD1. CDR1 is SGHTS, CDR2 YDEGEE, per germline. J lost 1 base, V lost 10 bases, and 22 bases had no gene match. This CDR3 contains 20 residues.

In its sample, this clone was seen a few times. The rearrangement links TRBV30 to TRBJ1-5; the D is unclear. This CDR3 region has 15 residues. The ends were cut back, 0 bases at V and 7 bases at J, with 16 bases in the middle. Germline V gene sequence: CDR1 GTSNPN, CDR2 SVGIG (reference sequence). This chain's CDR3 is CAWSVEGQVSQPQHF. CDR3 nucleotide sequence: TGTGCCTGGAGTGTAGAAGGTCAGGTGTCCCAGCCCCAGCATTTT. The full variable domain, its missing parts supplied by reference TRBV30 and TRBJ1-5, is SQTIHQWPATLVQPVGSPLSLECTVEGTSNPNLYWYRQAAGRGLQLLFYSVGIGQISSEVPQNLSASRPQDRQFILSSKKLLLSDSGFYLCAWSVEGQVSQPQHFGDGTRLSIL.

The genes are TRBV11-2 and TRBJ2-1, with D possibly matching TRBD2 (5 bases). The CDR3 has 14 residues. Germline V gives CDR1 SGHAT, CDR2 FQNNGV. Deletions cut 1 base from V and 6 bases from J, with 10 bases between. The DNA of the CDR3 is TGTGCCAGCAGCTTAGTTGCGGGTTTCAATGAGCAGTTCTTC. This encodes CASSLVAGFNEQFF.

The J gene is TRBJ1-1, the V gene TRBV5-1; maybe TRBD1 (6 bases). The V end was cut by 0 bases, the J end by 4 bases, with 10 bases between. Germline assignment: CDR1 SGHRS and CDR2 YFSETQ. The CDR3 runs 14 residues. The CDR3 spells CASSLGAGATEAFF. The CDR3 coding sequence is TGCGCCAGCAGCTTGGGTGCAGGGGCCACTGAAGCTTTCTTT.

This clone appeared a single time. The rearrangement joins TRBV6-5 to TRBJ1-3; D gene unclear. V lost 2 bases to trimming and J lost 4 bases, with 12 bases between them. The CDR3 contains 15 residues. Germline CDR1 reads MNHEY; CDR2 reads SVGAGI. CDR3 sequence: CASSYLLLPGNTIYF. CDR3 coding DNA: TGTGCCAGCAGTTACCTGCTACTCCCCGGAAACACCATATATTTT.

This rearrangement joins TRBV4-2 to TRBJ1-6; tentative D call: TRBD1 (5 bases). Deletions cut 0 bases from V and 4 bases from J, with 10 bases between. CDR1 and CDR2 from the germline V gene are LGHNA and YNFKEQ. This CDR3 is built from 16 residues. CDR3 sequence: CASSQDPGGYNSPLHF. The CDR3 coding sequence is TGTGCCAGCAGCCAAGATCCTGGGGGTTATAATTCACCCCTCCACTTT.

The V and J genes are TRBV6-5 and TRBJ1-5, with D possibly matching TRBD1 (5 bases). Trimming took 7 bases from V and 2 from J, leaving 9 bases between them. From germline, CDR1 is MNHEY and CDR2 SVGAGI. CDR3 length: 13 residues. As DNA, the CDR3 is TGTGCCAGCACTCTAGGGGGCAATCAGCCCCAGCATTTT. Its translation is CASTLGGNQPQHF.

The CDR3 coding sequence is TGTGCCAGCAGTGGATGGGACAGGGGTGAGACTGAAGCTTTCTTT. Protein product: CASSGWDRGETEAFF. The chain employs TRBV7-2 and TRBJ1-1, with 10 bases matching TRBD1. Looked up from germline, CDR1 is SGHTA and CDR2 is FQGNSA. The CDR3 runs to 15 residues. V dropped 6 bases and J dropped 5; count of bases not matched to a gene: 9.

This clone turned up a few times. The chain joins TRBV11-2 to TRBJ2-3; 9 positions agree with TRBD2. Looked up from germline, CDR1 is SGHAT and CDR2 is FQNNGV. CDR3 length: 15 amino acids. The J segment lost 2 bases and the V segment lost 5 bases, leaving 5 bases of the junction unmatched. The CDR3 DNA reads as TGTGCCAGCAGCCTTAGCGGGGGTAACACAGATACGCAGTATTTT. Translated: CASSLSGGNTDTQYF.

V usage is TRBV9 and J usage is TRBJ1-6; D gene uncertain. The CDR3 has 15 residues. V lost 0 bases, J lost 8 bases, and 12 bases lay in between. The germline V gene has CDR1 SGDLS and CDR2 YYNGEE. The CDR3 nucleotides are TGTGCCAGCAGCGTAGCTTTAGGAGCCGATTCACCCCTCCACTTT. Protein: CASSVALGADSPLHF.

The rearrangement links TRBV2 to TRBJ1-3; D gene unclear. Germline-derived CDR1 and CDR2 are SNHLY and FYNNEI. The germline V and J ends were trimmed by 7 bases and 2 bases, with 6 bases remaining between them. The CDR3 is 12 residues long. The CDR3 nucleotides read TGTGCCAGCATGGCAGCTGGAAACACCATATATTTT. It encodes CASMAAGNTIYF.

J is TRBJ1-2 and V is TRBV6-5; no clear D gene. The CDR3 sequence is 11 residues long. The germline CDR1 and CDR2 sequences are MNHEY and SVGAGI. With 6 bases removed from V and 9 bases from J, the gap between germline ends came to 11 bases. This CDR3 reads CASSDLTSYTF. CDR3 sequence (DNA): TGTGCCAGCAGCGACCTCACTAGCTACACCTTC.